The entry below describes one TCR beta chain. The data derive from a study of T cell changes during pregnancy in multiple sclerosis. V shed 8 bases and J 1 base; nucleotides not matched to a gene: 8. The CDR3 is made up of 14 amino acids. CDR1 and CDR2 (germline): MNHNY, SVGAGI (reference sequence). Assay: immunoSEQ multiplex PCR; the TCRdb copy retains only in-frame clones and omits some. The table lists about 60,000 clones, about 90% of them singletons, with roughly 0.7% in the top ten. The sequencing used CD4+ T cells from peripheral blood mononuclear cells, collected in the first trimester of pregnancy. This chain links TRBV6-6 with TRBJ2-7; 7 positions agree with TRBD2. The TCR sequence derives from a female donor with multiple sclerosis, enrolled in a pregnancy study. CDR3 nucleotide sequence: TGTGCCAGCGCGCCGTGGGGGGGTTCCTACGAGCAGTACTTC. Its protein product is CASAPWGGSYEQYF.